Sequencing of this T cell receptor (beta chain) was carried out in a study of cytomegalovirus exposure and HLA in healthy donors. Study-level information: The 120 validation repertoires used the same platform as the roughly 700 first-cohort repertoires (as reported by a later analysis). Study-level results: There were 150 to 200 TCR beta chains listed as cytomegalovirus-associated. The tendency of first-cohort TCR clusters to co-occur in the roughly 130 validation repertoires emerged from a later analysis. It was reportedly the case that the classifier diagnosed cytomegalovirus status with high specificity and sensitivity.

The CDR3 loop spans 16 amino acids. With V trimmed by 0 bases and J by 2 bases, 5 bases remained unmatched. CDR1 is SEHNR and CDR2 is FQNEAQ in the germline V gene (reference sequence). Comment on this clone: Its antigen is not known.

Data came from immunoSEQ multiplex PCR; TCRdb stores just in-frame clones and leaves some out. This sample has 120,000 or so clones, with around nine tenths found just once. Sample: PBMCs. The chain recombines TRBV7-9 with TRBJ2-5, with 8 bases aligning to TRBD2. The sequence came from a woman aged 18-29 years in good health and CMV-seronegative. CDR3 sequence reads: CASSLAAGGGQETQYF. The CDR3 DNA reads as TGTGCCAGCAGCTTAGCGGCGGGAGGAGGTCAAGAGACCCAGTACTTC.